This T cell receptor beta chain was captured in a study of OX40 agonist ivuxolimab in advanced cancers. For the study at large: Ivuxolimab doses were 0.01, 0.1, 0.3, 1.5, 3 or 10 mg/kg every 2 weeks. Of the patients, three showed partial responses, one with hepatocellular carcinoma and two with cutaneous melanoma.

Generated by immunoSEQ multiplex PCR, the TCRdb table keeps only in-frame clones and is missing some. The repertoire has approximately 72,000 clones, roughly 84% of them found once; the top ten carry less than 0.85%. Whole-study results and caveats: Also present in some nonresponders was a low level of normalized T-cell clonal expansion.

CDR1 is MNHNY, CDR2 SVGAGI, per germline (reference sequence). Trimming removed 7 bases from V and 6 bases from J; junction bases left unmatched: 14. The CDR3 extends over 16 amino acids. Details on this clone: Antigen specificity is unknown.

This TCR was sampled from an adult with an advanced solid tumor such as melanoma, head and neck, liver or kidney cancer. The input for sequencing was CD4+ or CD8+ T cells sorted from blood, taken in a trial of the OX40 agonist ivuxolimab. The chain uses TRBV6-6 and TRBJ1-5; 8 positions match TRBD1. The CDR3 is CASNHGTGTVSQPQHF. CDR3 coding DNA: TGTGCCAGCAACCACGGGACAGGAACAGTCAGTCAGCCCCAGCATTTT.